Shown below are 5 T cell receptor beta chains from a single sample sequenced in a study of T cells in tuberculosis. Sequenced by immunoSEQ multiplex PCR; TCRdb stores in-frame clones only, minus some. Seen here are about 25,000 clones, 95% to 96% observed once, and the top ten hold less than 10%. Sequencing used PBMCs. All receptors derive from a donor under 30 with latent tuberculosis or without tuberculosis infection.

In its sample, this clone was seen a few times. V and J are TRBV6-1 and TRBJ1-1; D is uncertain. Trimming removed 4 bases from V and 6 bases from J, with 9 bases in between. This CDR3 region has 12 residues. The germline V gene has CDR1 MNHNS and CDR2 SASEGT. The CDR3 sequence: CASSGVPSEAFF. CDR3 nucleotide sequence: TGTGCCAGCAGTGGCGTACCGTCTGAAGCTTTCTTT.

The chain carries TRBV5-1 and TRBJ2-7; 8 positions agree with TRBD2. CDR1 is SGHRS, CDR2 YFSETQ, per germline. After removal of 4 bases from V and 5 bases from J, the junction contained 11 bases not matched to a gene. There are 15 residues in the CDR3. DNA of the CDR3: TGCGCCAGCAGCCCTTCGGCGGGGGGTATGAACGAGCAGTACTTC. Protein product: CASSPSAGGMNEQYF.

CDR3 in amino acids: CASGTGDTGELFF. The CDR3 nucleotides are TGTGCCAGTGGGACAGGGGACACCGGGGAGCTGTTTTTT. The gene calls are TRBV9 and TRBJ2-2; 10 bases align to TRBD1. In germline, CDR1 is SGDLS, CDR2 YYNGEE. V was clipped by 8 bases and J by 3 bases; unmatched bases: 1. There are 13 residues in the CDR3.

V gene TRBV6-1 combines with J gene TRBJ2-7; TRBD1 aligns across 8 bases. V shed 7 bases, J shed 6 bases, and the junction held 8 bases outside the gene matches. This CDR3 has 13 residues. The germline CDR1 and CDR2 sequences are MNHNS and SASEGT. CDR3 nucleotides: TGTGCCAGCACTGGACAGGGCTTAGGCGAGCAGTACTTC. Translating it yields CASTGQGLGEQYF.

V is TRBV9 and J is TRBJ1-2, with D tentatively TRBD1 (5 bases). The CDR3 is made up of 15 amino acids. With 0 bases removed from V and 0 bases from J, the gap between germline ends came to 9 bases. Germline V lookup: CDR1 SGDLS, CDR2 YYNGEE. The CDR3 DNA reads TGTGCCAGCAGCGTAGTCCCCAGGGCTAACTATGGCTACACCTTC. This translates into CASSVVPRANYGYTF.